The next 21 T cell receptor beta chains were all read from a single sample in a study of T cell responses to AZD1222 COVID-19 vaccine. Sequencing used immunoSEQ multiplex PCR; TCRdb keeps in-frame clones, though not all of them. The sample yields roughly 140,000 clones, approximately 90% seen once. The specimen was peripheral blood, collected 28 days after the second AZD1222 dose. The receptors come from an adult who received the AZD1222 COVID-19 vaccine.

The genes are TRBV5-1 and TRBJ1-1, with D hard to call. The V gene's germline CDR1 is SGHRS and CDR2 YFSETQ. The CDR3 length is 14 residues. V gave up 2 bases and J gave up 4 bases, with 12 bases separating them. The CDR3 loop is CASSFSLGSTEAFF. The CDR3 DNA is TGCGCCAGCAGCTTCTCGCTAGGATCCACTGAAGCTTTCTTT.

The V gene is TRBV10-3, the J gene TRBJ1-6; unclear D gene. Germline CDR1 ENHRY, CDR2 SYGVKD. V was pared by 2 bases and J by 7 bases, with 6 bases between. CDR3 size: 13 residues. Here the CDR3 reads CAISEVANSPLHF. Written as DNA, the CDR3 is TGTGCCATCAGTGAGGTTGCAAATTCACCCCTCCACTTT.

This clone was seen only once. CDR3 sequence (DNA): TGTGCCAGCAGCCAGGGGACTCCCCAGTACTTC. Its translation is CASSQGTPQYF. The chain employs TRBV3-1 (or the pseudogene TRBV3-2) and TRBJ2-7, with a possible D match to TRBD2 (6 bases). Trimming removed 3 bases at V and 10 bases at J, with 10 bases between. This CDR3 has 11 residues. Germline assignment: CDR1 LGHDT and CDR2 YNNKEL (reference sequence).

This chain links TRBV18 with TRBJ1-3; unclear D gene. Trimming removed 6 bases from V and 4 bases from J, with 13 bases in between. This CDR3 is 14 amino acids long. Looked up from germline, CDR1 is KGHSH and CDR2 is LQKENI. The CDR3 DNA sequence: TGTGCCAGCTCCTCCTCGGCGGCAGGAAACACCATATATTTT. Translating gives CASSSSAAGNTIYF. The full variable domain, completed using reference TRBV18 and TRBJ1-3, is NAGVMQNPRHLVRRRGQEARLRCSPMKGHSHVYWYRQLPEEGLKFMVYLQKENIIDESGMPKERFSAEFPKEGPSILRIQQVVRGDSAAYFCASSSSAAGNTIYFGEGSWLTVV.

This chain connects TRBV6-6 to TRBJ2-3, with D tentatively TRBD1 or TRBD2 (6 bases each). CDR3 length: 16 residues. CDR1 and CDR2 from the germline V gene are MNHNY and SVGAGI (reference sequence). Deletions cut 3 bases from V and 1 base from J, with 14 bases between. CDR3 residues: CASSYRGRGGTDTQYF. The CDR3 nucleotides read TGTGCCAGCAGTTATCGGGGGCGCGGGGGCACAGATACGCAGTATTTT.

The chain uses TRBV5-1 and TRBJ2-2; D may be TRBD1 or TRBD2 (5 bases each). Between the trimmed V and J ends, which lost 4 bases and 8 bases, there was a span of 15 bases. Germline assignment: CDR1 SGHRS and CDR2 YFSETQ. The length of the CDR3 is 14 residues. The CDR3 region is CASSPRGGQGELFF. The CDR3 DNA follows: TGCGCCAGCAGCCCTCGGGGCGGGCAGGGGGAGCTGTTTTTT. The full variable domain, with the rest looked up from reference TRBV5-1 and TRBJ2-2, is KAGVTQTPRYLIKTRGQQVTLSCSPISGHRSVSWYQQTPGQGLQFLFEYFSETQRNKGNFPGRFSGRQFSNSRSEMNVSTLELGDSALYLCASSPRGGQGELFFGEGSRLTVL.

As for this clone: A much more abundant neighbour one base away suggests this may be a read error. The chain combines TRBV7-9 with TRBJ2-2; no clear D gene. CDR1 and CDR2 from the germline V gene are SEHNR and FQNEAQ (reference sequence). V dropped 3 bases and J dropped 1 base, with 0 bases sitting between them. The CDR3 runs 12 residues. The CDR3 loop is CASSLNTGELFF. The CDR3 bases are TGTGCCAGCAGCTTGAACACCGGGGAGCTGTTTTTT.

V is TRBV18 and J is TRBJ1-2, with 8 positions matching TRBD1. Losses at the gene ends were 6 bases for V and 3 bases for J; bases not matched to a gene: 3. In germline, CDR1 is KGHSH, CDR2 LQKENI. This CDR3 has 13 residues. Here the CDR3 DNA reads TGTGCCAGCTCGACGACAGGGGACTATGGCTACACCTTC. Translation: CASSTTGDYGYTF. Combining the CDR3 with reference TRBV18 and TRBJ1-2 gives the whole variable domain NAGVMQNPRHLVRRRGQEARLRCSPMKGHSHVYWYRQLPEEGLKFMVYLQKENIIDESGMPKERFSAEFPKEGPSILRIQQVVRGDSAAYFCASSTTGDYGYTFGSGTRLTVV.

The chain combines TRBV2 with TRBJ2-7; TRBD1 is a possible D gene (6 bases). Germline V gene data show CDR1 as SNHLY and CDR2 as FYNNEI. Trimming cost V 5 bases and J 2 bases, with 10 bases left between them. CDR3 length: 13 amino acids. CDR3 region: CASSPGVPYEQYF. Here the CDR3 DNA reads TGTGCCAGCAGTCCAGGGGTCCCCTACGAGCAGTACTTC. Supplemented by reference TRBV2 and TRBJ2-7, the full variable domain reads EPEVTQTPSHQVTQMGQEVILRCVPISNHLYFYWYRQILGQKVEFLVSFYNNEISEKSEIFDDQFSVERPDGSNFTLKIRSTKLEDSAMYFCASSPGVPYEQYFGPGTRLTVT.

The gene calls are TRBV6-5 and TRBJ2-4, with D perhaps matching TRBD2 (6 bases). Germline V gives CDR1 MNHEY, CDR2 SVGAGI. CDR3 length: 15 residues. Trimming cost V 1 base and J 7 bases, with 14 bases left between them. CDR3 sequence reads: CASSYFLGSKNIQYF. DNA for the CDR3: TGTGCCAGCAGTTACTTTCTCGGGAGTAAGAACATTCAGTACTTC.

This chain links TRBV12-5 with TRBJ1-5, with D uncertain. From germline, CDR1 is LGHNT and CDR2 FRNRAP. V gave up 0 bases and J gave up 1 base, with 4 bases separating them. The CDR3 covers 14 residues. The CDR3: CASGLVGSNQPQHF. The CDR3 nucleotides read TGTGCTAGTGGTTTGGTAGGGAGCAATCAGCCCCAGCATTTT.

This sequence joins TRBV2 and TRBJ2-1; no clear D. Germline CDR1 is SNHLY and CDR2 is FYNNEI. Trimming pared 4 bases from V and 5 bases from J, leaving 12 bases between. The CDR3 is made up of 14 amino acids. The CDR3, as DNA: TGTGCCAGCAGTGTACGTAGGGTAGACAATGAGCAGTTCTTC. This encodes CASSVRRVDNEQFF. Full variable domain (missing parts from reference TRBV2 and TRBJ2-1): EPEVTQTPSHQVTQMGQEVILRCVPISNHLYFYWYRQILGQKVEFLVSFYNNEISEKSEIFDDQFSVERPDGSNFTLKIRSTKLEDSAMYFCASSVRRVDNEQFFGPGTRLTVL.

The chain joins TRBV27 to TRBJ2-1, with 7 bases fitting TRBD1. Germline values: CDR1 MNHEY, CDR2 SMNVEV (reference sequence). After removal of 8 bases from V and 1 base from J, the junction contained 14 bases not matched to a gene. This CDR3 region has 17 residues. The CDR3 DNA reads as TGTGCCAGCCAACCTACCCAGGGGGTATGGTCCTACAATGAGCAGTTCTTC. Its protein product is CASQPTQGVWSYNEQFF.

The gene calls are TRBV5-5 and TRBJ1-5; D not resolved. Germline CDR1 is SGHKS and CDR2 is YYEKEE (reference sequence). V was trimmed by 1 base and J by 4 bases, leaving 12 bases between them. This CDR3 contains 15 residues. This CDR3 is CASSLLSETNQPQHF. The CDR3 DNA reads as TGTGCCAGCAGCTTGCTTTCTGAGACAAATCAGCCCCAGCATTTT.

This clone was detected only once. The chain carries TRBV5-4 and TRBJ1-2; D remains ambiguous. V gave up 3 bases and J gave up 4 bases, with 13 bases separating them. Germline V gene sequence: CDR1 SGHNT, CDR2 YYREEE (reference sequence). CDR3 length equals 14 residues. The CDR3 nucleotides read TGTGCCAGCAGCTCCCGGGATTTAACCTATGGCTACACCTTC. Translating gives CASSSRDLTYGYTF.

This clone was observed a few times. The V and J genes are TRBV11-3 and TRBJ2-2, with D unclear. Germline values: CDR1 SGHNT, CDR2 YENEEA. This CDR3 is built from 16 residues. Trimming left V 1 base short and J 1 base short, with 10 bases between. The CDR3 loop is CASSLGVTKNTGELFF. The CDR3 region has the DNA TGTGCCAGCAGCTTAGGGGTGACCAAGAACACCGGGGAGCTGTTTTTT.

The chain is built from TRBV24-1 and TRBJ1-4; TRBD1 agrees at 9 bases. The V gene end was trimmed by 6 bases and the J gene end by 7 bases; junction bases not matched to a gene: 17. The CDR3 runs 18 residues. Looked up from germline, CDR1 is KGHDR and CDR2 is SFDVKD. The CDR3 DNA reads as TGTGCCACCAGTCCACAGCCCGACCCGGGACAGGGTTGTGAAAAACTGTTTTTT. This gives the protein CATSPQPDPGQGCEKLFF.

DNA for the CDR3: TGTGCCAGCTCACCACCGGGACAGCAAAACTATGGCTACACCTTC. It codes for CASSPPGQQNYGYTF. This chain connects TRBV18 to TRBJ1-2, with TRBD1 matching over 7 bases. The V gene end was trimmed by 0 bases and the J gene end by 2 bases; junction bases not matched to a gene: 3. CDR1 KGHSH and CDR2 LQKENI come from the germline V gene. The CDR3 consists of 15 residues.

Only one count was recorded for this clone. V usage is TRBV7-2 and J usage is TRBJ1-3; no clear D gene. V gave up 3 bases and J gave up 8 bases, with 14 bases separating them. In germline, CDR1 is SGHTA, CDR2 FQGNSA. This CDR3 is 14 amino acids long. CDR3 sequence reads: CASSLSRSRDTIYF. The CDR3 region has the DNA TGTGCCAGCAGCTTGTCCCGGAGTCGGGACACCATATATTTT.

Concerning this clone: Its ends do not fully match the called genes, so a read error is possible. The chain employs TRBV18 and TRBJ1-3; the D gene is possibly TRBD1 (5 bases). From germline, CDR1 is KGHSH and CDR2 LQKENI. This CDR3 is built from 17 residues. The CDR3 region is CASSPPGGVNSGNIIYF. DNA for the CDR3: TGTGCCAGCTCACCACCCGGGGGGGTCAACTCTGGAAACATCATATATTTT.

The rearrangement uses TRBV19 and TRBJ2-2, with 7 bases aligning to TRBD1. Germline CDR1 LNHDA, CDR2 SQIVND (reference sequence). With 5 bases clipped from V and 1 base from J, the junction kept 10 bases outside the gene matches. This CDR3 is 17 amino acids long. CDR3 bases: TGTGCCAGTAGTCCCAACCCCAGGACAGGGAACACCGGGGAGCTGTTTTTT. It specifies CASSPNPRTGNTGELFF.